These T cell receptor beta chains were read from a single sample in a study of blood T cell repertoires in COVID-19. TCRdb keeps only in-frame clones here, not all; method: immunoSEQ multiplex PCR. This table has about 140,000 clones, about four fifths appearing once. Sequenced input: peripheral blood. The receptors originated from a human donor in a cohort sampled during active COVID-19. The CDR3 runs from the conserved cysteine through the conserved F or W. A D gene is named only where the DNA matches it firmly. For some rows the clone size is stated as once, few or many, or as a class when expanded; others skip it.

size	V	D	J	DNA	CDR3
.	TRBV18	.	TRBJ1-2	TGTGCCAGCTCAGAGGCGGAAGAGAACTATGGCTACACCTTC	CASSEAEENYGYTF
.	TRBV7-3	TRBD1	TRBJ2-2	TGTGCCAGCAGCTTAGACAGGGGGCGCACCGGGGAGCTGTTTTTT	CASSLDRGRTGELFF
many	TRBV7-9	TRBD2	TRBJ2-7	TGTGCCAGCATAAGTAGCGGGGACTTCGAGCAGTACTTC	CASISSGDFEQYF
.	TRBV11-3	TRBD2	TRBJ2-2	TGTGCCAGCAGTTTACTAGCGGGGGGCGAAACAGTCGCCGGGGAGCTGTTTTTT	CASSLLAGGETVAGELFF
.	TRBV10-3	TRBD2	TRBJ2-3	TGTGCCATCAGTGAACCTAGCGGGGGGAGTAGCACAGATACGCAGTATTTT	CAISEPSGGSSTDTQYF
few	TRBV5-3	.	TRBJ1-3	TGTGCCAGAGTACAGGGTGTCCACTCTGGAAACACCATATATTTT	CARVQGVHSGNTIYF
.	TRBV6-5	.	TRBJ1-5	TGTGCCAGCAGACCGGTAGGCAATCAGCCCCAGCATTTT	CASRPVGNQPQHF
.	TRBV6-1	.	TRBJ2-5	TGTGCCAGCAGTGAATTGATAGCCAGACAAGAGACCCAGTACTTC	CASSELIARQETQYF
.	TRBV3-1/TRBV3-2	TRBD1	TRBJ1-2	TGTGCCAGCAGCCAACCGGGACAGTATGGCTACACCTTC	CASSQPGQYGYTF
.	TRBV9	.	TRBJ1-2	TGTGCCAGCAGCGTAGTGTTAGGGGAGGGAGGCTACACCTTC	CASSVVLGEGGYTF
.	TRBV2	TRBD2	TRBJ2-1	TGTGCCACAGACCCTCGTGGGACTAGCGAGTCTAAGAGCTACAATGAGCAGTTCTTC	CATDPRGTSESKSYNEQFF
.	TRBV5-8	.	TRBJ2-4	TGTGCCAGTACCAACCTGAGGGCCGTAGCCAAAAACATTCAGTACTTC	CASTNLRAVAKNIQYF
few	TRBV7-9	.	TRBJ2-1	TGTGCCGGTGACAGTTACAATGAGCAGTTCTTC	CAGDSYNEQFF
.	TRBV7-2	TRBD1	TRBJ1-1	TGTGCCAGCAGCTTGACAGGGCTCCGGAACACTGAAGCTTTCTTT	CASSLTGLRNTEAFF
once	TRBV9	.	TRBJ2-7	TGTGCCAGCAGCGTAGGGGGCGGGGAGTCGTACGAGCAGTACTTC	CASSVGGGESYEQYF
.	TRBV5-4	.	TRBJ2-2	TGTGCCAGCAGCTTGGTAGGACTTCGAACCGGGGAGCTGTTTTTT	CASSLVGLRTGELFF